This T cell receptor beta chain derives from a study of long-term antiretroviral therapy in people with HIV. In the case of this clone: Its target is unknown.

Inclusion required at least two post-ART and at least one pre-ART PBMC samples. People in the study who had HIV all got their treatment in the United States. Whole-study findings and limits: Diversity went up after ART and still fell short of transplant donor controls.

The immunoSEQ assay was v3.0, run at survey level. Sequencing was directed toward about 35,000-50,000 T-cell genomes in each sample. The assay was immunoSEQ multiplex PCR, and TCRdb's table has in-frame clones only and misses some. The sample lists about 18,000 clones; roughly 89% were seen once. The V gene lost 5 bases and the J gene lost 0 bases, with 10 bases spanning the gap. The CDR3 runs 14 residues. Germline CDR1 and CDR2: MNHNS and SASEGT. The TCR originated in a man aged 45 to 65 with HIV. The rearrangement links TRBV6-1 to TRBJ1-1, with unresolved D. The source was unsorted PBMCs, collected 3 years after starting antiretroviral therapy. CDR3 region: CASSPTVMNTEAFF. The CDR3 DNA follows: TGTGCCAGCAGTCCTACAGTCATGAACACTGAAGCTTTCTTT.